The rows below give T cell receptor beta chains drawn from one sample of a study of tumor-infiltrating lymphocytes in primary liver carcinoma. MiXCR was run by TCRdb on the multiplex PCR reads, yielding one entry per CDR3 protein. This table holds around 210,000 distinct CDR3 sequences, approximately 65% found once. The sequencing input was peripheral blood. These receptors came from a woman aged 60 to 75 with primary liver carcinoma and hepatitis B virus infection. Both conserved end residues are part of each CDR3. A D gene is named only where the DNA matches it firmly. Only part of the rows carry a size: once, few, many, or a class if the clone is expanded.

d_call	clone_size	j_call	v_call	cdr3_length	cdr3_aa	cdr3_nt
NA	NA	TRBJ2-1	TRBV11-2	15	CASSLGEGISNEQFF	TGTGCCAGCAGCTTAGGGGAAGGGATCAGCAATGAGCAGTTCTTC
TRBD1	NA	TRBJ2-7	TRBV12-3/TRBV12-4	15	CAGSAGTGFSYEQYF	TGTGCCGGCAGTGCCGGGACAGGATTCTCCTACGAGCAGTACTTC
TRBD2	NA	TRBJ2-7	TRBV11-2	14	CAISLEPTSAGESF	TGTGCCATCAGCTTAGAACCGACTAGCGCTGGGGAGTCCTTC
TRBD2	NA	TRBJ2-1	TRBV5-4	16	CTSSPGLAGAYNEQFF	TGTACCAGCAGCCCCGGACTAGCGGGGGCCTACAATGAACAGTTCTTC
NA	NA	TRBJ2-1	TRBV15	18	CATSRDAGTIHPHNEQFF	TGTGCCACCAGCAGAGACGCCGGAACAATTCACCCCCACAATGAGCAGTTCTTC
TRBD1	NA	TRBJ2-7	TRBV6-5	14	CAISPGTGGTEQYF	TGTGCCATCAGTCCCGGGACAGGGGGGACCGAGCAGTACTTC
NA	many	TRBJ1-5	TRBV4-2	12	CASSQIRGPQHF	TGTGCCAGCAGCCAGATCCGGGGTCCCCAGCATTTT
NA	NA	TRBJ2-5	TRBV28	16	CASSSLASRNQETQYF	TGTGCCAGCAGTTCCCTGGCTAGCAGGAACCAAGAGACCCAGTACTTC
TRBD2	NA	TRBJ2-1	TRBV5-1	15	CARSLLAGVYNEQFF	TGTGCCAGGAGCTTACTAGCGGGAGTATACAATGAGCAGTTCTTC
TRBD1	NA	TRBJ1-4	TRBV11-2	14	CASTWDRSDEKLFF	TGTGCCAGCACCTGGGACAGGTCTGATGAAAAACTGTTTTTT
NA	few	TRBJ2-5	TRBV7-9	18	CASSFLQDPWTLQETQYF	TGTGCCAGCAGCTTTCTTCAGGACCCTTGGACCCTTCAAGAGACCCAGTACTTC
TRBD2	NA	TRBJ2-1	TRBV7-9	19	CASGLPGTNGLRAYNEQFF	TGTGCCAGCGGCTTACCCGGGACTAACGGGCTCAGAGCCTACAATGAGCAGTTCTTC
NA	many	TRBJ1-2	TRBV4-1	15	CASSQESIMARGYTF	TGCGCCAGCAGCCAAGAATCAATAATGGCCCGTGGCTACACCTTC
TRBD2	NA	TRBJ2-3	TRBV11-2	15	CTSSPGLVGPDTQFF	TGTACCAGCAGCCCTGGACTAGTGGGCCCAGATACGCAGTTTTTT
NA	few	TRBJ2-1	TRBV20-1	15	CSARARVDPYNEQFF	TGCAGTGCTAGAGCTCGGGTAGACCCCTACAATGAGCAGTTCTTC
NA	NA	TRBJ2-1	TRBV7-9	15	CASSFGPLGYNEQFF	TGTGCCAGCAGCTTCGGGCCTCTAGGTTACAATGAGCAGTTCTTC
TRBD2	NA	TRBJ2-5	TRBV7-7	16	CASSSPGLAGGETQYF	TGTGCTAGCAGCTCCCCGGGACTAGCGGGAGGGGAGACCCAGTACTTC
TRBD2	many	TRBJ2-4	TRBV11-3	17	CASSLVGRGSPKNIQYF	TGTGCCAGCAGCTTAGTAGGCCGCGGGAGCCCCAAAAACATTCAGTACTTC
NA	many	TRBJ1-1	TRBV28	10	CASSRLEAFF	TGTGCCAGCAGCCGGCTTGAAGCTTTCTTT
NA	medium-sized	TRBJ2-7	TRBV11-2	14	CASSLEPGPNEQYF	TGTGCCAGCAGCTTAGAGCCGGGTCCGAACGAGCAGTACTTC
NA	few	TRBJ2-7	TRBV5-1	14	CASSAGFDMDEQYF	TGCGCCAGCAGTGCCGGTTTTGATATGGACGAGCAGTACTTC
TRBD2	NA	TRBJ2-1	TRBV11-2	16	CTSSLGFLADYNGRFF	TGTACCAGCAGCTTAGGTTTTCTAGCGGACTACAATGGGCGGTTCTTC